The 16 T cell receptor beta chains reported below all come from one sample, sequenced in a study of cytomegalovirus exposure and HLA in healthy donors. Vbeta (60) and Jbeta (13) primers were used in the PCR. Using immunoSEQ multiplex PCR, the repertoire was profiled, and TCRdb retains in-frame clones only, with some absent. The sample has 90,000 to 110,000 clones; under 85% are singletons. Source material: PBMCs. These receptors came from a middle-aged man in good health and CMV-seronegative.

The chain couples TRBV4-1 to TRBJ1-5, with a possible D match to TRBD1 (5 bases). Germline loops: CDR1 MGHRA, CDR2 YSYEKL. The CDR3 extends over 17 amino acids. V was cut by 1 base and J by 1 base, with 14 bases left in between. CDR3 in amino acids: CASSQGGRGGSNQPQHF. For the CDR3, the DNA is TGCGCCAGCAGCCAAGGTGGACGGGGGGGAAGCAATCAGCCCCAGCATTTT.

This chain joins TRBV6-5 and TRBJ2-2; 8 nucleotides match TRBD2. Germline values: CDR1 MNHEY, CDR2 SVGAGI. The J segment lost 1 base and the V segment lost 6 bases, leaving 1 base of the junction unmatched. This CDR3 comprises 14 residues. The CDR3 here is CASRLAENTGELFF. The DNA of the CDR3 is TGTGCCAGCAGACTAGCGGAGAACACCGGGGAGCTGTTTTTT.

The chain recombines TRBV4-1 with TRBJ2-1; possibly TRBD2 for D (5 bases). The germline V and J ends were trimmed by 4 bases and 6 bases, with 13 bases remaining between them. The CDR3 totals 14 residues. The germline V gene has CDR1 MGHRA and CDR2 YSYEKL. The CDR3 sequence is CASSPRREGNEQFF. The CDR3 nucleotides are TGCGCCAGCAGCCCCCGCCGCGAGGGCAATGAGCAGTTCTTC.

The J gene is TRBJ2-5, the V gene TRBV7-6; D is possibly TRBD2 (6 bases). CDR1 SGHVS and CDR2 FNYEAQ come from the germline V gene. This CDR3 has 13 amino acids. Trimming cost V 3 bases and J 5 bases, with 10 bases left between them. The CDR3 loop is CASSFGGWETQYF. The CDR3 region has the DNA TGTGCCAGCAGCTTCGGGGGTTGGGAGACCCAGTACTTC.

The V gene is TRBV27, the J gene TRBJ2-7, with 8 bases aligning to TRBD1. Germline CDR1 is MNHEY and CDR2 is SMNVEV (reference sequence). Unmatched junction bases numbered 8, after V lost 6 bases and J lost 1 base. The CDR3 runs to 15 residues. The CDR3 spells CASSLGRGLSYEQYF. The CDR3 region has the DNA TGTGCCAGCAGCCTCGGCAGGGGGCTTTCCTACGAGCAGTACTTC.

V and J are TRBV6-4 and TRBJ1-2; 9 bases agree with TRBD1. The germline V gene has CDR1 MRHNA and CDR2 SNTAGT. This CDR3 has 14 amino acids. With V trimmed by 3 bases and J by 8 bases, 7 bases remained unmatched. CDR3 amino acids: CASSEMGQGGGYTF. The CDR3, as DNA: TGTGCCAGCAGTGAAATGGGACAGGGAGGCGGCTACACCTTC.

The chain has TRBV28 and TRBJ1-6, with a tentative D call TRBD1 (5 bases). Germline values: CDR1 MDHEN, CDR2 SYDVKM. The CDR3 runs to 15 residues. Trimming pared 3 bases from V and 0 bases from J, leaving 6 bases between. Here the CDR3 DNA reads TGTGCCAGCAGTTTCGGGGGCTCCTATAATTCACCCCTCCACTTT. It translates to CASSFGGSYNSPLHF.

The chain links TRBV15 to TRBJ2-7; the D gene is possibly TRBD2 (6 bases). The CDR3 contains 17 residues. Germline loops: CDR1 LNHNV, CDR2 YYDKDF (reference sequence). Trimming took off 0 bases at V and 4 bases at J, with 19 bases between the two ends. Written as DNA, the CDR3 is TGTGCCACCAGCAGAGATCCCAAGGGCGGGAACACTTACGAGCAGTACTTC. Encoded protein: CATSRDPKGGNTYEQYF.

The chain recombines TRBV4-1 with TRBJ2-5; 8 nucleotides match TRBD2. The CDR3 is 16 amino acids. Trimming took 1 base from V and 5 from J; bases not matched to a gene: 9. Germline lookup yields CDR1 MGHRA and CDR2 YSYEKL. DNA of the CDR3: TGCGCCAGCAGCCAAGGAAGGCGGACGGGAGGGGAGACCCAGTACTTC. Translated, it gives CASSQGRRTGGETQYF.

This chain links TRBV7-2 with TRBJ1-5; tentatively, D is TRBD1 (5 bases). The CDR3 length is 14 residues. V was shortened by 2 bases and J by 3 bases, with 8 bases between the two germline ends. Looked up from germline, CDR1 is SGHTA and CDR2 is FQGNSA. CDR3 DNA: TGTGCCAGCAGCTTACAGGGACTCAATCAGCCCCAGCATTTT. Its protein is CASSLQGLNQPQHF.

The CDR3 DNA sequence: TGCGCCAGCAGTCAAGGAAAAAGGGACAGGAGCTCTGGAAACACCATATATTTT. It encodes CASSQGKRDRSSGNTIYF. The gene calls are TRBV23-1 and TRBJ1-3; 8 bases are shared with TRBD1. TRBV23-1 is an open reading frame whose function is uncertain. The ends lost 2 bases at V and 0 bases at J; junction bases unmatched: 9. The CDR3 totals 18 residues.

CDR3 bases: TGTGCCAGCAGCGTAGCGGGGAGTCGCTACAATGAGCAGTTCTTC. It yields the protein CASSVAGSRYNEQFF. The genes are TRBV9 and TRBJ2-1, with D possibly TRBD2 on 5 matching bases. Trimming removed 0 bases at V and 3 bases at J, with 10 bases between. This CDR3 spans 15 amino acids. The germline V gene has CDR1 SGDLS and CDR2 YYNGEE.

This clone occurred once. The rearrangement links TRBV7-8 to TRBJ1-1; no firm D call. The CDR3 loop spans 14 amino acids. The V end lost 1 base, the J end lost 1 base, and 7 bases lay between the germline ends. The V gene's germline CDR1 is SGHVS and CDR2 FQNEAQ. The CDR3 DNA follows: TGTGCCAGCAGCTTAGTGTACGGGAACACTGAAGCTTTCTTT. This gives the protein CASSLVYGNTEAFF.

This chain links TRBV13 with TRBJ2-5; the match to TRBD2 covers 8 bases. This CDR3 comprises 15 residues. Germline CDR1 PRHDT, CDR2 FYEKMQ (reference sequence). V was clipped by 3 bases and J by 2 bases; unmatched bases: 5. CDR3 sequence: CASSFGLAQQETQYF. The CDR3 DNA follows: TGTGCCAGCAGCTTCGGACTAGCACAACAAGAGACCCAGTACTTC.

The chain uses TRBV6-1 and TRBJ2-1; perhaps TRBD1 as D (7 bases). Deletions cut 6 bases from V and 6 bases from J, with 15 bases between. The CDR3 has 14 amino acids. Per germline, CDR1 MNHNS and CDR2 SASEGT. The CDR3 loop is CASSQGGPRNEQFF. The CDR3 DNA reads TGTGCCAGCAGCCAGGGGGGACCTCGCAATGAGCAGTTCTTC.

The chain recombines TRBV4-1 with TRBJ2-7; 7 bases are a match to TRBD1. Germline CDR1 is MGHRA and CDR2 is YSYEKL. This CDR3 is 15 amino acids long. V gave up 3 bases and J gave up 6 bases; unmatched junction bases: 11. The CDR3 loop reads CASSQTQGYVSEQYF. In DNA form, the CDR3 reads TGCGCCAGCAGCCAGACACAGGGGTACGTCTCCGAGCAGTACTTC.